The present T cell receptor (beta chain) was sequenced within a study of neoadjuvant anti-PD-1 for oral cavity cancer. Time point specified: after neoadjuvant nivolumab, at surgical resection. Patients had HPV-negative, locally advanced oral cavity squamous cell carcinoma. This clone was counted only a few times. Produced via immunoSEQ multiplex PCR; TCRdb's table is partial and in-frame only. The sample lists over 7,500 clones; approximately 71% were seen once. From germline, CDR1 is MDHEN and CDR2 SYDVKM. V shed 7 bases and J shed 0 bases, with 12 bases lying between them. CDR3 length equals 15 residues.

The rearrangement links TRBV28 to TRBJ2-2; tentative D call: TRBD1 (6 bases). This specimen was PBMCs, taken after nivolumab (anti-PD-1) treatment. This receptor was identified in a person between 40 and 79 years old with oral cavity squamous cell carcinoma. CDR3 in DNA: TGTGCCAGCATCTTCACAGGGACGAACACCGGGGAGCTGTTTTTT. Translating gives CASIFTGTNTGELFF.